The clone carrying this T cell receptor (beta chain) was found many times. Antigen specificity is unknown. Using its own MiXCR run on the RT-PCR reads, TCRdb lists one record per CDR3 protein. Counted here are around 750,000 distinct CDR3 sequences, over 20% occurring once; the ten biggest clones make up roughly 10%. The sample belongs to a study of response to subunit inactivated influenza vaccine. Broader study findings: Every seasonal influenza vaccination brings in few new T cells, the authors suggested.

Germline-derived CDR1 and CDR2 are LGHDT and YNNKEL (reference sequence). The trim removed 4 bases at V and 7 bases at J, leaving 11 bases unmatched. There are 15 residues in the CDR3. This sequence originates from a man over 45 who received an inactivated influenza vaccine. The gene calls are TRBV3-1 and TRBJ1-2, with 8 bases matching TRBD1. The input for sequencing was PBMCs from blood, taken around 5 days after vaccination. CDR3 coding DNA: TGTGCCAGCAGCCCTCTCACAGGGGGGCGAGGTGGCTACACCTTC. Protein product: CASSPLTGGRGGYTF.